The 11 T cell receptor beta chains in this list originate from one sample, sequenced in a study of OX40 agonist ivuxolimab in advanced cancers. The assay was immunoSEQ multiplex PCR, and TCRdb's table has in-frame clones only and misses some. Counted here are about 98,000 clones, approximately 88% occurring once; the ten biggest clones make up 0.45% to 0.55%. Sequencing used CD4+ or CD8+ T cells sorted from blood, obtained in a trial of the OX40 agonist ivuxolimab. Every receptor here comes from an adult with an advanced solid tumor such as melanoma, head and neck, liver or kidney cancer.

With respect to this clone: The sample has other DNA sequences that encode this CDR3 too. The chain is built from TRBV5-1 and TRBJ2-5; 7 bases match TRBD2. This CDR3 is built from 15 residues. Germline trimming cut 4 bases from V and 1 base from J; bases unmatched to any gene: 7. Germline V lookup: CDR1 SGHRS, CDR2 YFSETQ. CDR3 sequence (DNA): TGCGCCAGCAGCCCCGGGGGGTCGGGCCAAGAGACCCAGTACTTC. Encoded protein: CASSPGGSGQETQYF.

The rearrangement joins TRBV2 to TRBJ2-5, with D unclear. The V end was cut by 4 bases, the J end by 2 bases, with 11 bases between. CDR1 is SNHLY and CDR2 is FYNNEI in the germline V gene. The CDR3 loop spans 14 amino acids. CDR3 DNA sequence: TGTGCCAGCAGTGGACGCATGGGGCAAGAGACCCAGTACTTC. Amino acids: CASSGRMGQETQYF.

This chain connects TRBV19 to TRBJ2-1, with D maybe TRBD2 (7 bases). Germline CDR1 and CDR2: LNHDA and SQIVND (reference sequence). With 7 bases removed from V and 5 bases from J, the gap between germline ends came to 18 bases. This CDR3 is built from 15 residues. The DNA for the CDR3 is TGTGCCAGTACCAAAGAGGGGGGGGTAAACAATGAGCAGTTCTTC. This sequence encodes CASTKEGGVNNEQFF.

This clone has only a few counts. The CDR3 protein is CASSIRGYGYTF. CDR3 nucleotide sequence: TGTGCCAGTAGTATTCGGGGATATGGCTACACCTTC. The chain joins TRBV19 to TRBJ1-2; D remains unclear. With 3 bases removed from V and 5 bases from J, the gap between germline ends came to 7 bases. Germline assignment: CDR1 LNHDA and CDR2 SQIVND (reference sequence). This CDR3 contains 12 residues.

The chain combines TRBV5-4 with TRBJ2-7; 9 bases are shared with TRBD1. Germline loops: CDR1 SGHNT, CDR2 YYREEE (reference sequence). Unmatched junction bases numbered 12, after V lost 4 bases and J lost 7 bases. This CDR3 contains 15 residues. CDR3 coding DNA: TGTGCCAGCAGCCTGAAGGACAGGGGCCAAACGGAGCAGTACTTC. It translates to CASSLKDRGQTEQYF.

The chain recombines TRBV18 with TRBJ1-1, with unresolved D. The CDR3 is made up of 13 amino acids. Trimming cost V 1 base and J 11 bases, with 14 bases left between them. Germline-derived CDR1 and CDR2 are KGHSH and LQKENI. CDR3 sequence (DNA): TGTGCCAGCTCACCACAAAGCGGAGTGATGGCTTTCTTT. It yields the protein CASSPQSGVMAFF.

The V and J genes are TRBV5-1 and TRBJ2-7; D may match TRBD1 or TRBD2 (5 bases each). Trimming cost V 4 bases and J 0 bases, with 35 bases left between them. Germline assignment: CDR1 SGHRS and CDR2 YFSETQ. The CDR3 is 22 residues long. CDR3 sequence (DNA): TGCGCCAGCAGCCTAGACTTGTGGGACGAACGGCTAAGTGGCTTTGACTCCTACGAGCAGTACTTC. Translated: CASSLDLWDERLSGFDSYEQYF.

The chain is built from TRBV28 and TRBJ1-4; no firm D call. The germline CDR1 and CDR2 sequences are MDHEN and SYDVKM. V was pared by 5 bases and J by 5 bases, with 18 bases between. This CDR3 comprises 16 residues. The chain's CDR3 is CASSPLDFGRNEKLFF. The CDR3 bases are TGTGCCAGCAGTCCACTGGATTTTGGGAGAAATGAAAAACTGTTTTTT.

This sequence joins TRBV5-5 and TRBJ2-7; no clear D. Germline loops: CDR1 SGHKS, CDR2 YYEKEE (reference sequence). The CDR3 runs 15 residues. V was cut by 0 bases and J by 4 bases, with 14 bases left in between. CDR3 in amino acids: CASSLAGRSDYEQYF. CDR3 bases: TGTGCCAGCAGCTTGGCCGGCAGATCAGATTACGAGCAGTACTTC. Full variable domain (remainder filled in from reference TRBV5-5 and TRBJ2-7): DAGVTQSPTHLIKTRGQQVTLRCSPISGHKSVSWYQQVLGQGPQFIFQYYEKEERGRGNFPDRFSARQFPNYSSELNVNALLLGDSALYLCASSLAGRSDYEQYFGPGTRLTVT.

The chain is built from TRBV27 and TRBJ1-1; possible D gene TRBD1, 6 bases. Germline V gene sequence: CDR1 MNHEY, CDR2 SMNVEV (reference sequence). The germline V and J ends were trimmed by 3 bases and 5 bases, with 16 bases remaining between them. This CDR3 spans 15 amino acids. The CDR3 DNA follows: TGTGCCAGCAGTTTCAACAGGGAGGTGTCAACTGAAGCTTTCTTT. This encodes CASSFNREVSTEAFF.

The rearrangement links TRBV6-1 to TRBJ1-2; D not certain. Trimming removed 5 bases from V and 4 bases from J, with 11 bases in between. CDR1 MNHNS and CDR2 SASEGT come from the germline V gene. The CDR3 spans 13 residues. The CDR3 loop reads CASSPPDGYGYTF. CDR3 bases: TGTGCCAGCAGTCCTCCGGATGGCTATGGCTACACCTTC.